The present T cell receptor (beta chain) was sequenced within a study of cytomegalovirus exposure and HLA in healthy donors. Study-level findings and limits: Productive status was seen about 90% or about 30% of the time for most TCR beta V segments in an earlier analysis. HLA-A and HLA-B allele assignments for most subjects were reportedly predicted accurately using TCR beta sequences. Specificity for CMV antigens was confirmed in vitro for a few of the CMV-associated chains.

CDR3 length: 14 amino acids. CDR1 is SEHNR and CDR2 is FQNEAQ in the germline V gene (reference sequence). In regard to this clone: The antigen is unknown. One end of the junction is discordant with germline, which a read error may explain.

The PCR made use of 60 Vbeta and 13 Jbeta primers. The repertoire was sequenced with immunoSEQ multiplex PCR; TCRdb's copy has only in-frame clones and lacks some. The table includes 150,000 to 200,000 clones, 81% detected once. Input material: PBMCs. The chain couples TRBV7-9 to TRBJ1-2, with 8 positions matching TRBD1. This clonotype was obtained from a man between 18 and 29 years old in good health and CMV-seronegative. CDR3 sequence (DNA): TGTGCCAGCAGCTTACGAGACAGGGGCGGTGGCCACACCTTC. Translation: CASSLRDRGGGHTF.